The entry below describes one T cell receptor (beta chain). Its antigen is as yet unknown. Germline CDR1 is LNHNV and CDR2 is YYDKDF (reference sequence). CDR3 length: 14 amino acids. V dropped 0 bases and J dropped 8 bases, with 13 bases sitting between them. The sample is drawn from a study of T cells in narcolepsy. As for the study in general: Donors had narcolepsy type 1 or type 2, or were healthy controls.

Whole-study results and caveats: Autoreactive clone sequences were missing from some blood memory CD4+ repertoires. Comparing one patient's CSF and blood CD4+ clonotypes highlighted HCRT- and TRIB2-specific autoreactive clonotypes. Reportedly, autoreactive clonotypes were serially detected in patients' blood but not controls'.

TCRdb's table, derived via immunoSEQ multiplex PCR, lists solely in-frame clones and lacks some. The table has 30,000 to 45,000 clones, 75% to 90% seen once; the top ten hold more than 0.65%. This TCR came from a human donor with narcolepsy. This chain joins TRBV15 and TRBJ1-2; TRBD1 is a possible D gene (5 bases). Sequenced sample: CD45RA- memory CD4+ T cells from PBMCs. The CDR3 region is CATSRDRAGLGYTF. CDR3 in DNA: TGTGCCACCAGCAGAGATAGGGCAGGGCTGGGCTACACCTTC.